This T cell receptor (beta chain) is from a study of spatial heterogeneity in lung cancer. Overall study: On average, each unique TCR and UMI combination appeared more than ten times in raw reads.

The CDR3 has 15 amino acids. V was pared by 6 bases and J by 0 bases, with 15 bases between. The V gene's germline CDR1 is SEHNR and CDR2 FQNEAQ (reference sequence). This clonotype was recorded a few times. Because this beta chain is a stray read in a library intended to capture alpha chains, its abundance should not be given much weight. Using its own MiXCR run on the 5' RACE reads, TCRdb lists one record per CDR3 protein. This table has a few thousand distinct CDR3 sequences, approximately 35% appearing once. Described time point: sample taken at primary tumor resection. Whole RNA was taken from tumor, nontumor lung or frozen PBMC; it was then sequenced unsorted.

Sample: PBMCs, taken at surgery. The sequence was obtained from a male donor with early-stage non-small cell lung cancer. J is TRBJ2-7 and V is TRBV7-9; the D gene could be TRBD1 or TRBD2 (5 bases each). The CDR3 loop reads CASRPPGASSYEQYF. The CDR3 DNA reads TGTGCCAGCAGGCCGCCCGGGGCGAGCTCCTACGAGCAGTACTTC.